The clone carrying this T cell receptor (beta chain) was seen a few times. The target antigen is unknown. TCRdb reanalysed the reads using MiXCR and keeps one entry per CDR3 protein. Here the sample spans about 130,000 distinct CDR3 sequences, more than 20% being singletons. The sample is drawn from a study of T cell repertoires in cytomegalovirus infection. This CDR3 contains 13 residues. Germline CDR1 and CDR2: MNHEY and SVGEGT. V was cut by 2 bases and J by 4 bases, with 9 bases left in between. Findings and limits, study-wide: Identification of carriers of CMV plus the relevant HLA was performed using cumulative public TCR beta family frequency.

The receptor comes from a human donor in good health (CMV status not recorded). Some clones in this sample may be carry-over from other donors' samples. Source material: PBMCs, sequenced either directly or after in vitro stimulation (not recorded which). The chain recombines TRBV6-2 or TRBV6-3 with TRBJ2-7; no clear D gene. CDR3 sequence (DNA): TGTGCCAGCAGTTACCGGCAGGAGTACGAGCAGTACGTC. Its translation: CASSYRQEYEQYV.